This T cell receptor beta chain was sequenced for a study of early T cells in non-severe SARS-CoV-2 infection. Overall study context: Whole-blood bulk RNA, unsorted, was sequenced, and chains were unpaired. Study-level points and caveats: Matching results from VDJdb favored anti-spike CD8 responses, leaving private and CD4 specificities undetected.

Individual cDNA molecules each received unique molecular identifiers attached to them. TCRdb ran MiXCR on the 5' RACE reads and lists one entry per CDR3 protein. The data show approximately 90,000 distinct CDR3 sequences, 16% seen once. As to this clonotype: The antigen remains undetermined.

CDR1 is GTSNPN and CDR2 is SVGIG in the germline V gene (reference sequence). CDR3 length: 14 amino acids. V was shortened by 5 bases and J by 2 bases, with 15 bases between the two germline ends. The sequence derives from an adult who was a healthcare worker with PCR-confirmed SARS-CoV-2 infection or an uninfected control (not recorded which). V and J are TRBV30 and TRBJ2-5, with D possibly being TRBD1 (6 bases). The sequencing used whole blood, collected at baseline. The CDR3 spells CAWDPPRGQETQYF. The CDR3 bases are TGTGCCTGGGACCCTCCCAGGGGACAAGAGACCCAGTACTTC.